This note documents a single T cell receptor (beta chain) sequence. This entry is derived from a study of cytomegalovirus exposure and HLA in healthy donors. Germline V CDR1 and CDR2: SNHLY, FYNNEI. The CDR3 is made up of 12 amino acids. V shed 4 bases and J shed 10 bases, with 10 bases lying between them. In the PCR, 60 Vbeta and 13 Jbeta primers were used. The method was immunoSEQ multiplex PCR; TCRdb's version includes in-frame clones alone and lacks a portion of them. The table includes some 190,000 clones, just under 80% detected once. This chain connects TRBV2 to TRBJ1-4; D might be TRBD1 (6 bases). The specimen was PBMCs. This TCR derives from a young woman in good health and CMV-seronegative. CDR3 protein: CASSGGGGKLFF. For the CDR3, the DNA is TGTGCCAGCAGTGGGGGAGGGGGAAAACTGTTTTTT.